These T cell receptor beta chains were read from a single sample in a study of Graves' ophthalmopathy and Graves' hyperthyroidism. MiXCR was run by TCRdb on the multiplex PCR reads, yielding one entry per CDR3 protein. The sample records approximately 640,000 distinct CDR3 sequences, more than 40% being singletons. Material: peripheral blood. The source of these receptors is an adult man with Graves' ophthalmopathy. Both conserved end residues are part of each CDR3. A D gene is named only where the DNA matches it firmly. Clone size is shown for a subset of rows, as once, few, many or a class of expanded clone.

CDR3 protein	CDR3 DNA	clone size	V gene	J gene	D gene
CSAGPYEQYF	TGCAGCGCAGGGCCCTACGAGCAGTACTTC	-	TRBV20-1	TRBJ2-7	-
CASSAGTGSTGYTF	TGTGCCAGCAGCGCCGGGACAGGCAGTACAGGCTACACCTTC	-	TRBV9	TRBJ1-2	TRBD1
CASRGGGNQPQHF	TGTGCCAGCAGAGGAGGGGGCAATCAGCCCCAGCATTTT	many	TRBV27	TRBJ1-5	-
CSRGRGMNTEAFF	TGCAGCAGAGGCAGGGGGATGAACACTGAAGCTTTCTTT	-	TRBV29-1	TRBJ1-1	TRBD1
CASSHLPGQGASGEQFF	TGTGCCAGCAGCCACCTACCGGGACAGGGGGCTAGTGGTGAGCAGTTCTTC	-	TRBV9	TRBJ2-1	TRBD1
CASSVGGSGLDTEAFF	TGTGCCAGCAGCGTAGGGGGCAGCGGATTGGACACTGAAGCTTTCTTT	-	TRBV9	TRBJ1-1	-
CASSIEGARDSPLHF	TGTGCCAGTAGTATAGAGGGGGCGCGGGATTCACCCCTCCACTTT	many	TRBV19	TRBJ1-6	-
CASSDALSGGHSYNEQFF	TGTGCCAGCAGTGACGCTCTTAGCGGGGGGCACTCCTACAATGAGCAGTTCTTC	few	TRBV25-1	TRBJ2-1	TRBD2
CASSLGTALGLEQYF	TGTGCCAGCAGCTTAGGCACGGCTTTGGGGCTCGAGCAGTACTTC	many	TRBV7-2	TRBJ2-7	-
CASSQVGTGRVNTGELFF	TGTGCCAGCAGCCAAGTAGGGACGGGGCGCGTAAACACCGGGGAGCTGTTTTTT	-	TRBV14	TRBJ2-2	-
CSARDLGRGREKLFF	TGCAGTGCTAGAGATCTAGGCAGGGGGCGGGAAAAACTGTTTTTT	many	TRBV20-1	TRBJ1-4	TRBD1
CASSSQGSGNQPQHF	TGTGCCAGCAGCTCTCAGGGGAGCGGCAATCAGCCCCAGCATTTT	many	TRBV7-8	TRBJ1-5	-
CAIKGSGTEANYGYTF	TGTGCCATCAAAGGTAGCGGGACAGAAGCGAACTATGGCTACACCTTC	-	TRBV10-3	TRBJ1-2	TRBD1
CASSHRGRHTGKLFF	TGTGCCAGCAGCCACAGGGGGCGCCACACCGGGAAGCTGTTTTTT	-	TRBV2	TRBJ2-2	TRBD1
CAWSVPGTSAFF	TGTGCCTGGAGTGTACCAGGAACATCAGCTTTCTTT	-	TRBV30	TRBJ1-1	-
CSARGGGGGQETQYF	TGCAGTGCTAGAGGGGGAGGGGGGGGTCAGGAGACCCAGTACTTC	-	TRBV29-1	TRBJ2-5	-
CASSDRARGAEAFF	TGTGCCAGCAGCGACAGGGCCCGAGGGGCTGAAGCTTTCTTT	-	TRBV11-3	TRBJ1-1	TRBD1
CASRRWPSYEQYF	TGTGCCAGTCGACGATGGCCCTCCTACGAGCAGTACTTC	-	TRBV27	TRBJ2-7	-
CASSRSGTGKGTF	TGTGCCAGCAGCCGCTCCGGGACAGGGAAGGGCACCTTC	many	TRBV14	TRBJ1-2	TRBD1
CSSFHTEAFF	TGCAGCAGTTTCCACACTGAAGCTTTCTTT	-	TRBV29-1	TRBJ1-1	-
CSVEEGTGVIGTEAFF	TGCAGCGTTGAAGAAGGGACAGGGGTGATCGGCACTGAAGCTTTCTTT	once	TRBV29-1	TRBJ1-1	TRBD1
CASSHRRGQGSASYEQYF	TGTGCCAGCAGCCACAGGAGGGGACAGGGATCGGCCTCCTACGAGCAGTACTTC	once	TRBV7-8	TRBJ2-7	TRBD1
CASSQVGTGPNTEAFF	TGCGCCAGCAGCCAAGTAGGGACAGGACCAAACACTGAAGCTTTCTTT	-	TRBV4-3	TRBJ1-1	TRBD1
CASSLGVLTGEGQPQHF	TGTGCCAGCAGCTTAGGAGTGTTAACAGGGGAGGGTCAGCCCCAGCATTTT	many	TRBV7-4	TRBJ1-5	TRBD1
CASSLALRTGRQETQYF	TGTGCCAGCAGCTTAGCGCTTAGGACAGGGCGACAAGAGACCCAGTACTTC	once	TRBV7-8	TRBJ2-5	TRBD1
CASSIPGGVTEAFF	TGTGCCAGTAGTATACCGGGGGGCGTAACTGAAGCTTTCTTT	many	TRBV19	TRBJ1-1	-
CASSYSGAHNSPLHF	TGTGCCAGCAGCTATTCAGGGGCTCATAATTCACCCCTCCACTTT	many	TRBV12-3/TRBV12-4	TRBJ1-6	-
CASTFGAVNTEAFF	TGTGCCAGCACCTTCGGCGCGGTCAACACTGAAGCTTTCTTT	-	TRBV11-2	TRBJ1-1	-
CASRQGKGFNYGYTF	TGTGCCAGCAGACAAGGGAAGGGTTTTAACTATGGCTACACCTTC	few	TRBV9	TRBJ1-2	-
CSEQIYNEQFF	TGCAGCGAACAAATCTACAATGAGCAGTTCTTC	few	TRBV29-1	TRBJ2-1	-
CARSDNGGSNSPLHF	TGTGCCAGAAGTGATAATGGTGGTTCGAATTCACCCCTCCACTTT	-	TRBV2	TRBJ1-6	-
CASSDEGGYNSPLHF	TGTGCCAGCAGTGATGAAGGGGGGTACAATTCACCCCTCCACTTT	-	TRBV2	TRBJ1-6	-
CASSRPTGDQPQHF	TGTGCCAGCAGCCGGCCGACAGGTGATCAGCCCCAGCATTTT	-	TRBV19	TRBJ1-5	-
CASSAWDQSSYNEQFF	TGTGCCAGCAGCGCCTGGGACCAGAGCTCCTACAATGAGCAGTTCTTC	-	TRBV9	TRBJ2-1	-
CATSLPWGGSNTGELFF	TGTGCCACCAGCCTCCCCTGGGGGGGGTCGAACACCGGGGAGCTGTTTTTT	many	TRBV15	TRBJ2-2	TRBD2
CAISRQGYEQYF	TGTGCCATCAGTAGACAGGGCTACGAGCAGTACTTC	-	TRBV10-3	TRBJ2-7	TRBD1
CASSSQGDNSPLHF	TGTGCCAGCAGTTCTCAGGGTGATAATTCACCCCTCCACTTT	-	TRBV9	TRBJ1-6	-
CASSAPGTLLSLNYGYTF	TGTGCCAGTAGTGCTCCCGGGACTCTACTAAGCTTGAATTATGGCTACACCTTC	few	TRBV19	TRBJ1-2	-
CASSSLDASWTNEQYF	TGCGCCAGCAGCAGTCTTGACGCCTCTTGGACCAACGAGCAGTACTTC	-	TRBV5-1	TRBJ2-7	-
CASSQKDRGAGYGYTF	TGTGCCAGCAGCCAAAAAGACAGGGGCGCTGGCTATGGCTACACCTTC	few	TRBV7-8	TRBJ1-2	TRBD1
CASRYSTGDNSPLHF	TGTGCCAGCCGCTATTCGACAGGGGACAATTCACCCCTCCACTTT	many	TRBV2	TRBJ1-6	TRBD1
CASTPQGTEAF	TGTGCCAGCACCCCCCAGGGGACTGAAGCTTTC	-	TRBV2	TRBJ2-6	-
CASSLAPASQETQYF	TGCGCCAGCAGCTTAGCGCCGGCGAGCCAAGAGACCCAGTACTTC	-	TRBV5-1	TRBJ2-5	-
CASSFNTGELFF	TGTGCCAGCAGTTTCAACACCGGGGAGCTGTTTTTT	many	TRBV5-1	TRBJ2-2	-
CASSQIRGELFF	TGCGCCAGCAGCCAAATCCGCGGGGAGCTGTTTTTT	-	TRBV4-1	TRBJ2-2	-
CASSLAGAGNTIYF	TGTGCCAGCAGTTTAGCGGGGGCCGGAAACACCATATATTTT	many	TRBV12-3/TRBV12-4	TRBJ1-3	-
CASSVGPAVGRGGNTEAFF	TGTGCCAGCAGCGTAGGCCCCGCCGTCGGGAGGGGGGGGAACACTGAAGCTTTCTTT	-	TRBV9	TRBJ1-1	-
CSATDRLNTEAFF	TGCAGTGCGACAGACCGTCTAAACACTGAAGCTTTCTTT	many	TRBV20-1	TRBJ1-1	-
CASSEQGMFTEAFF	TGTGCCAGCAGTGAACAGGGCATGTTCACTGAAGCTTTCTTT	many	TRBV2	TRBJ1-1	-
CASSVQEGLGETQYF	TGTGCCAGCAGTGTACAGGAGGGGCTTGGAGAGACCCAGTACTTC	-	TRBV2	TRBJ2-5	-
CASSDLRGGNSEQFF	TGTGCCAGCAGTGACTTGCGGGGGGGTAATTCTGAGCAGTTCTTC	-	TRBV25-1	TRBJ2-1	TRBD2
CASSLGSHFGEKLFF	TGCGCCAGCAGCCTGGGATCGCATTTCGGTGAAAAACTGTTTTTT	many	TRBV5-1	TRBJ1-4	-